A single sample is the source of the 3 T cell receptor beta chains below, sequenced in a study of blood T cells in healthy people across ages (dated by TCRdb to between 2014 and 2016). Libraries came from 5' RACE. TCRdb names Illumina HiSeq 2500 as the instrument used. A second PCR of about 7 to 12 cycles was run with a J-beta primer mix and a sample-barcoded 5' primer. The raw public data were reprocessed by TCRdb itself: fastp quality trimming at Q25, MiXCR clonotype calling, in-frame beta chains only. CDR3 protein duplicates are merged, each entry listing the most common genes and DNA. Across this sample there are almost 800,000 distinct CDR3 sequences, with roughly 64% seen only once. 22% of the sample is in the top ten clones. Sequences were obtained from blood. These receptors all come from a man aged 30 to 45 in good health.

This rearrangement joins TRBV14 to TRBJ1-4; D perhaps matches TRBD1 (5 bases). The germline CDR1 and CDR2 sequences are SGHDN and FVKESK. The ends were cut back, 4 bases at V and 6 bases at J, with 18 bases in the middle. The CDR3 spans 16 residues. In DNA form, the CDR3 reads TGTGCCAGCAGCCTCCTAGAGGGGACGGGATATGAAAAACTGTTTTTT. Amino acid sequence: CASSLLEGTGYEKLFF.

The chain joins TRBV7-9 to TRBJ2-1; a weak D match, TRBD1 (6 bases). Trimming took 7 bases from V and 0 from J, leaving 16 bases between them. There are 16 residues in the CDR3. Per germline, CDR1 SEHNR and CDR2 FQNEAQ (reference sequence). This CDR3 is CASIHSRGRSYNEQFF. The CDR3 DNA is TGTGCCAGCATTCACAGCAGGGGCCGCTCCTACAATGAGCAGTTCTTC. Using reference TRBV7-9 and TRBJ2-1 for the parts outside the CDR3, the full variable domain is DTGVSQNPRHKITKRGQNVTFRCDPISEHNRLYWYRQTLGQGPEFLTYFQNEAQLEKSRLLSDRFSAERPKGSFSTLEIQRTEQGDSAMYLCASIHSRGRSYNEQFFGPGTRLTVL.

V and J are TRBV5-1 and TRBJ1-1; maybe TRBD1 (6 bases). V was shortened by 0 bases and J by 5 bases, with 8 bases between the two germline ends. The CDR3 has 13 residues. Germline-derived CDR1 and CDR2 are SGHRS and YFSETQ. The CDR3 loop reads CASSLAQGTEAFF. The CDR3, as DNA: TGCGCCAGCAGCTTGGCCCAGGGGACTGAAGCTTTCTTT.